A selection of T cell receptor beta chains follows, all from one sample in a study of CD8 T cells in ankylosing spondylitis. TCRdb re-called the 5' RACE reads through MiXCR, storing one row per CDR3 protein. The sample contains fewer than 550,000 distinct CDR3 sequences, about 5.2% of which appear only once. The source material was blood, either unsorted or a sorted T cell fraction (not recorded which). The receptors stem from a male donor with ankylosing spondylitis. Both conserved end residues are part of each CDR3. Fields, in order: J gene, V gene, clone size, D gene, CDR3 protein, CDR3 DNA. D genes are given only for firm matches. Size is stated for part of the rows, as once, few or many counts, or as a class when the clone is expanded.

>TRBJ2-3|TRBV7-9|NA|NA
CAISLGRSTDTQYF
TGTGCCATCAGCTTAGGGCGGAGCACAGATACGCAGTATTTT
>TRBJ1-6|TRBV5-5|many|NA
CASSFGLKDNSPLHF
TGTGCCAGCAGCTTTGGGCTCAAAGATAATTCACCCCTCCACTTT
>TRBJ1-1|TRBV20-1|many|NA
CSAREWNTEAFF
TGCAGTGCTAGAGAGTGGAACACTGAAGCTTTCTTT
>TRBJ2-7|TRBV7-9|many|TRBD1
CASSGQGADEQYF
TGTGCCAGCAGCGGACAGGGGGCGGACGAGCAGTACTTC
>TRBJ2-1|TRBV7-2|many|TRBD2
CASSLARTSGGYNEQFF
TGTGCCAGCAGCTTAGCGAGGACTAGCGGGGGCTACAATGAGCAGTTCTTC
>TRBJ2-5|TRBV7-7|many|NA
CASSPDISLETQYF
TGTGCTAGCAGCCCGGACATCTCCCTAGAGACCCAGTACTTC
>TRBJ2-2|TRBV6-1|NA|TRBD1
CAHRTGEAGELFF
TGTGCCCACCGGACAGGGGAAGCCGGGGAGCTGTTTTTT
>TRBJ1-2|TRBV20-1|NA|NA
CSAREDVLYGYTF
TGCAGTGCTAGGGAAGACGTCCTCTATGGCTACACCTTC
>TRBJ1-4|TRBV7-2|many|NA
CASSLPAWGAPGEKLFF
TGTGCCAGCAGCTTACCTGCGTGGGGGGCCCCGGGGGAAAAACTGTTTTTT
>TRBJ2-2|TRBV11-2|few|NA
CASSPIQGGAGELFF
TGTGCCAGCAGCCCGATCCAGGGGGGAGCCGGGGAGCTGTTTTTT
>TRBJ2-3|TRBV9|few|NA
CASSVSHKTPTDTQYF
TGTGCCAGCAGCGTCTCCCACAAGACACCCACAGATACGCAGTATTTT
>TRBJ2-7|TRBV29-1|few|NA
CSVESGPSYEQYF
TGCAGCGTTGAATCGGGACCCTCCTACGAGCAGTACTTC
>TRBJ2-3|TRBV5-1|many|TRBD2
CASSLSGTSVDTQYF
TGCGCCAGCAGCTTGAGCGGGACTAGCGTGGATACGCAGTATTTT
>TRBJ1-2|TRBV10-3|many|NA
CAISETGDGYTF
TGTGCCATCAGTGAGACGGGGGATGGCTACACCTTC
>TRBJ2-7|TRBV9|many|TRBD2
CASSPWGGNYEQYF
TGTGCCAGCAGCCCCTGGGGGGGGAACTACGAGCAGTACTTC
>TRBJ2-3|TRBV7-2|many|TRBD2
CASGTHSYTDTQYF
TGTGCAAGCGGGACTCATTCGTACACAGATACGCAGTATTTT
>TRBJ1-6|TRBV25-1|many|NA
CASSDWVNNSPLHF
TGTGCCAGCAGTGATTGGGTGAATAATTCACCCCTCCACTTT
>TRBJ1-1|TRBV9|many|TRBD1
CASSATGGEAFF
TGTGCCAGCAGCGCGACAGGGGGAGAAGCTTTCTTT
>TRBJ2-5|TRBV20-1|NA|NA
CSASGQVIQETQYF
TGCAGTGCTAGCGGCCAGGTTATTCAAGAGACCCAGTACTTC
>TRBJ2-1|TRBV7-2|many|TRBD2
CASSPGLAVNNEQFF
TGTGCCAGCAGCCCGGGACTAGCGGTGAACAATGAGCAGTTCTTC
>TRBJ1-2|TRBV7-3|many|NA
CASSLTAGRSYTF
TGTGCCAGCAGCTTAACGGCAGGTCGTAGCTACACCTTC
>TRBJ2-7|TRBV28|many|TRBD2
CASYRGPGVAGIYEQYF
TGTGCCAGTTACCGGGGGCCCGGGGTAGCGGGAATCTACGAGCAGTACTTC
>TRBJ2-7|TRBV5-1|many|TRBD1
CASSPWTGGDEQYF
TGCGCCAGCAGCCCTTGGACAGGGGGCGACGAGCAGTACTTC
>TRBJ2-3|TRBV10-3|many|NA
CACGGAVDTQYF
TGTGCCTGTGGGGGGGCCGTAGATACGCAGTATTTT
>TRBJ2-7|TRBV4-1|few|TRBD2
CASSYLPGLADYEQYF
TGCGCCAGCAGCTACTTACCGGGACTAGCGGACTACGAGCAGTACTTC
>TRBJ1-5|TRBV5-1|many|NA
CASTLGPGGNQPQHF
TGCGCCAGCACCCTGGGGCCTGGGGGCAATCAGCCCCAGCATTTT
>TRBJ1-1|TRBV27|many|TRBD1
CASSLWGRGKNTEAFF
TGTGCCAGCAGTTTATGGGGCAGGGGGAAGAACACTGAAGCTTTCTTT
>TRBJ1-3|TRBV7-9|NA|NA
CASSLSRRAGNTIYF
TGTGCCAGCAGCTTATCCCGCAGGGCTGGAAACACCATATATTTT
>TRBJ1-2|TRBV18|few|NA
CASSPGLLANYGYTF
TGTGCCAGCTCACCAGGGCTCTTGGCTAACTATGGCTACACCTTC
>TRBJ2-7|TRBV5-1|many|NA
CASSATRQTYEQYF
TGCGCCAGCAGCGCTACTCGACAGACCTACGAGCAGTACTTC
>TRBJ1-1|TRBV19|NA|NA
CASHLDTEAFF
TGTGCCAGTCACCTAGACACTGAAGCTTTCTTT
>TRBJ2-5|TRBV6-5|many|TRBD2
CASSLPGLAVKYF
TGTGCCAGCAGTCTACCGGGACTAGCGGTGAAGTACTTC
>TRBJ1-2|TRBV7-2|few|NA
CASSPQAGFSGYTF
TGTGCCAGCAGCCCTCAAGCAGGGTTCTCTGGCTACACCTTC
>TRBJ2-5|TRBV12-3/TRBV12-4|many|NA
CASSLRARDLTLSQETQYF
TGTGCCAGCAGCCTCCGAGCACGGGACCTAACCCTAAGCCAAGAGACCCAGTACTTC
>TRBJ1-2|TRBV20-1|many|NA
CSARGGGGDYGYTF
TGCAGTGCTAGAGGGGGCGGCGGGGACTATGGCTACACCTTC
>TRBJ2-2|TRBV7-2|many|NA
CASSLGEQSSEKLFF
TGTGCCAGCAGCTTAGGTGAACAGTCCTCTGAGAAGCTGTTTTTT
>TRBJ1-1|TRBV20-1|many|NA
CSARDPPTGFNTEAFF
TGCAGTGCTAGAGATCCCCCAACAGGGTTTAACACTGAAGCTTTCTTT
>TRBJ2-5|TRBV6-5|many|NA
CASSAQRETQYF
TGTGCCAGCAGTGCACAACGGGAGACCCAGTACTTC
>TRBJ1-4|TRBV14|few|NA
CASSQFGSGEEKLFF
TGTGCCAGCAGCCAATTCGGTAGTGGGGAGGAAAAACTGTTTTTT
>TRBJ2-7|TRBV5-1|many|TRBD2
CASSLRREGIDEQYF
TGCGCCAGCAGCTTGAGGCGGGAGGGAATAGACGAGCAGTACTTC
>TRBJ2-7|TRBV11-2|NA|NA
CASNLGGWPYEQYF
TGTGCCAGCAATCTTGGCGGGTGGCCCTACGAGCAGTACTTC
>TRBJ2-5|TRBV5-1|NA|TRBD1
CASRSQGTNDETQYF
TGCGCCAGCAGATCACAGGGGACGAATGATGAGACCCAGTACTTC
>TRBJ1-1|TRBV18|many|NA
CASSPNRDTEAFF
TGTGCCAGCTCCCCTAACAGGGACACTGAAGCTTTCTTT
>TRBJ2-1|TRBV20-1|NA|NA
CSALGSLASYNEQFF
TGCAGTGCTCTAGGGTCGCTGGCCTCCTACAATGAGCAGTTCTTC
>TRBJ2-1|TRBV11-2|many|NA
CASSLVSRRGNEQFF
TGTGCCAGCAGCTTAGTTTCTCGCAGGGGAAATGAGCAGTTCTTC
>TRBJ2-1|TRBV7-9|many|NA
CASSAGQSRGYEQFF
TGTGCCAGCAGCGCGGGACAGTCTAGGGGCTATGAGCAGTTCTTC
>TRBJ2-2|TRBV5-1|many|NA
CASSLAANTGELFF
TGCGCCAGCAGCTTGGCAGCGAACACCGGGGAGCTGTTTTTT
>TRBJ2-1|TRBV20-1|many|TRBD2
CSAYPSGGAGNIDNEQFF
TGCAGTGCTTACCCCAGCGGGGGGGCGGGTAATATAGACAATGAGCAGTTCTTC
>TRBJ2-5|TRBV7-9|NA|TRBD1
CASQDREETQYF
TGTGCCAGTCAGGACAGGGAAGAGACCCAGTACTTC
>TRBJ2-7|TRBV28|many|NA
CASAEGYYEQYF
TGTGCCAGCGCGGAGGGGTACTACGAGCAGTACTTC
>TRBJ2-5|TRBV20-1|many|NA
CSANRYEGWFQWETQYF
TGCAGTGCCAACCGTTACGAGGGGTGGTTTCAATGGGAGACCCAGTACTTC
>TRBJ2-7|TRBV5-6|many|TRBD1
CASSFRDSVVEQYF
TGTGCCAGCAGCTTCCGGGACAGCGTGGTCGAGCAGTACTTC
>TRBJ1-2|TRBV29-1|many|TRBD1
CSVEGMGTDTGANYGYTF
TGCAGCGTTGAAGGAATGGGAACAGACACAGGGGCGAACTATGGCTACACCTTC
>TRBJ2-7|TRBV28|NA|NA
CASSPPNPVAQYF
TGTGCCAGCAGTCCCCCTAACCCAGTCGCGCAGTACTTC
>TRBJ2-5|TRBV28|few|NA
CASTRLAGAAAQYF
TGTGCCAGCACGCGCCTGGCTGGGGCGGCGGCCCAGTACTTC